Included here is one TCR beta chain sequence, with context. Its antigen is currently not known. Nothing much larger sits one base from this clone, and base qualities are not available. The data derive from a study of blood T cells in healthy people across ages (dated by TCRdb to 2015 to 2017). In terms of the full investigation: In model experiments, template switching captured about one uniquely barcoded TCR beta cDNA molecule for every two T cells. Using the same blood draw, the study looked at two additional independent replicas of 1 million unique cDNA reads for two donors, one aged 18 to 30 and the other aged 80 or older. To avoid experimental bias, donors of different ages were randomly spread across the sequencing lanes. Age-related changes in TCR beta repertoire diversity were measured in the study by deep sequencing normalized with unique cDNA molecular identifiers. Donors were grouped into four age groups: young (average about 15 years), middle-aged (around 39), aged (around 60) and long-lived (about 90). Overall study outcomes, separate from this receptor: Because the CMV infection status of the donors was unknown, age-related changes in expanded clonotypes may potentially have been confounded. Estimates of total diversity based on one million sequenced T cells were regarded as lower bounds and as underestimates. Observed TCR beta diversity per million T cells fell roughly linearly with age, and a significant reduction was already apparent by age around 40. Bulk unsorted PBMC profiling prevented conclusive comparison of naive and antigen-experienced compartments. A strong correlation was found between observed TCR beta diversity and the percentage of naive T cells measured by flow cytometry. The long-lived group showed more naive CD4+ T cells, fewer expanded clones and increased TCR diversity than the aged group, suggesting age selection.

The donors were roughly 39 Caucasian individuals from Russia, aged roughly 6 to 90 years, who were systemically healthy. Each donor gave around 9.9 milliliters of peripheral blood, collected into EDTA-treated Vacutainer tubes. Ficoll-Paque density-gradient centrifugation was used to isolate PBMCs, with at least 7 million per sample. Total RNA was extracted from PBMCs with Trizol reagent, with at least 6 micrograms obtained per sample. Naive CD45RAhigh/CD27high T cell percentages were measured by flow cytometry on a PBMC aliquot from every donor. The library was generated by 5' RACE. These reads were obtained on an Illumina HiSeq 2500. A second PCR of about 7 to 12 cycles was performed with a sample-barcoded 5' primer and a J-beta primer mix. Each TCR beta cDNA molecule received a unique molecular identifier from a template-switch 5' adaptor carrying 12 random nucleotides. Each sample yielded at least 2.5 million CDR3-containing paired-end reads. First-strand cDNA was synthesized from all RNA with the Mint cDNA synthesis kit, primed by a TRBC-specific oligonucleotide. After uracil-DNA glycosylase treatment, a first 18-cycle PCR used universal primers M1SS and BC2_uni_R on all cDNA. As for how the authors treated the data: For normalization, 1 million high-quality reads, each with a distinct molecular identifier, were randomly selected from each sample. Instead of being binned into consensus sequences, reads with shared molecular identifiers were discarded. CDR3 identification, clonotype clustering and error correction used MiTCR with a Q25 quality threshold and the strictest error-elimination algorithm. A nonparametric unseen species model with Euler transformation was used to estimate a lower bound on total TCR beta diversity. The public reads were quality trimmed at Q25 with fastp and then assembled into clones with MiXCR by TCRdb, keeping productive beta chains. Entries are consolidated by CDR3 protein sequence, retaining the most common genes and DNA. These V and J calls originate from TCRdb's pipeline instead of the authors' own analysis. The sample has about a million distinct CDR3 sequences on record, roughly 47% of them singletons. The ten largest clonotypes hold 20% to 25% of the sample.

This sequence originates from a woman in her sixties or seventies in good health. Sequencing used blood.

The DNA is TGTGCCAGCAGCTTCGGACAGAATTATGAAAAACTGTTTTTT. Its product reads: CASSFGQNYEKLFF. The chain is assembled from TRBV27 and TRBJ1-4; 6 matching bases give a weak D call of TRBD1. Counted from cysteine to phenylalanine, this CDR3 has 14 amino acids. Only the CDR3 DNA stays, 42 bases, in frame from base 1. Based on the germline V gene (reference sequence), the CDR1 and CDR2 sequences are MNHEY and SMNVEV. Trimming removed 6 bases from V and 6 bases from J, leaving 14 bases between the germline ends.